Below, one TCR beta chain is given with its context. As every portion of the isolated RNA was reverse transcribed, the sequencing read expressed TCRB transcripts. Clones were sequenced by immunoSEQ multiplex PCR, and TCRdb holds only the in-frame ones, with some missing. This sample has about 900,000 clones, with 15% to 20% found just once. The data were taken from a study of beta chain features in type 1 diabetes. This CDR3 spans 14 amino acids. Germline V lookup: CDR1 LNHDA, CDR2 SQIVND (reference sequence). V lost 8 bases to trimming and J lost 4 bases, with 16 bases between them. The sequenced sample was naive CD4+ T cells from blood. The gene calls are TRBV19 and TRBJ2-3; a possible D gene is TRBD1 (5 bases). The clonotype was recovered from a woman aged 18-29 years in good health. CDR3 in DNA: TGTGCCAGTTCTTGGGGCAGGGTAGCAGATACGCAGTATTTT. Translation gives CASSWGRVADTQYF.